Presented here are 24 T cell receptor beta chains from one specimen sequenced in a study. TCRdb used MiXCR to reprocess the RT-PCR reads, holding one entry per CDR3 protein. Altogether about 680,000 distinct CDR3 sequences are present, 13% to 15% being singletons, with the ten largest covering 3.6%. What was sequenced was memory CD4+ T cells from blood. These receptors originate from a female donor in good health, serving as a healthy control.

This clonotype was observed a few times. This chain joins TRBV18 and TRBJ2-5; TRBD2 aligns across 9 bases. Trimming cost V 2 bases and J 4 bases; bases outside gene matches: 8. The V gene's germline CDR1 is KGHSH and CDR2 LQKENI. The length of the CDR3 is 16 residues. The CDR3 protein is CASSPISGSGGETQYF. The CDR3 region has the DNA TGTGCCAGCTCACCAATTAGCGGGAGCGGAGGAGAGACCCAGTACTTC.

This clonotype came up many times. V usage is TRBV5-5 and J usage is TRBJ2-7; D is perhaps TRBD2 (6 bases). The CDR3 extends over 14 amino acids. Germline lookup yields CDR1 SGHKS and CDR2 YYEKEE (reference sequence). The ends were cut back, 4 bases at V and 1 base at J, with 12 bases in the middle. CDR3 nucleotide sequence: TGTGCCAGCAGCCCTGACGGGACTTCCTACGAGCAGTACTTC. It encodes CASSPDGTSYEQYF.

The V and J genes are TRBV18 and TRBJ1-1, with 8 nucleotides matching TRBD1. CDR1 is KGHSH and CDR2 is LQKENI in the germline V gene. Trimming at V came to 3 bases and at J to 6 bases, leaving 6 bases not matched to a gene. The CDR3 spans 14 residues. The CDR3: CASSPTGGVPEAFF. CDR3 sequence (DNA): TGTGCCAGCTCACCTACAGGGGGTGTCCCTGAAGCTTTCTTT.

This clonotype occurred a few times. The rearrangement joins TRBV12-3 or TRBV12-4 to TRBJ2-1, with 7 bases aligning to TRBD2. This CDR3 has 14 residues. J gave up 7 bases and V 5 bases, and 8 bases lay outside the gene matches. The CDR3 protein is CASSPPPGGNEQFF. The CDR3 DNA is TGTGCCAGCAGTCCCCCCCCGGGAGGAAATGAGCAGTTCTTC.

This clonotype was recorded a few times. This rearrangement joins TRBV20-1 to TRBJ2-7, with 13 positions matching TRBD2. This CDR3 contains 14 residues. From germline, CDR1 is DFQATT and CDR2 SNEGSKA (reference sequence). Trimming at V came to 3 bases and at J to 6 bases, leaving 5 bases not matched to a gene. CDR3: CSARGLAGFREQYF. The CDR3 DNA reads TGCAGTGCTAGGGGACTAGCGGGATTTCGCGAGCAGTACTTC.

The V gene is TRBV6-5, the J gene TRBJ1-1; 7 positions match TRBD1. V lost 6 bases and J lost 0; bases outside the gene matches: 7. Germline CDR1 MNHEY, CDR2 SVGAGI. This CDR3 is 15 amino acids long. The CDR3 coding sequence is TGTGCCAGCAGCGAGACAGGGAGCATGAACACTGAAGCTTTCTTT. As protein: CASSETGSMNTEAFF.

Only a few counts were recorded for this clonotype. V gene TRBV7-2 combines with J gene TRBJ1-2; D unresolved. The V gene lost 0 bases and the J gene lost 0 bases, with 8 bases spanning the gap. The CDR3 is made up of 15 amino acids. Germline CDR1 and CDR2: SGHTA and FQGNSA. The CDR3 bases are TGTGCCAGCAGCTTAGCGGCAGTATCTAACTATGGCTACACCTTC. Translating it yields CASSLAAVSNYGYTF. Based on the CDR3 plus reference TRBV7-2 and TRBJ1-2, the full variable domain is GAGVSQSPSNKVTEKGKDVELRCDPISGHTALYWYRQSLGQGLEFLIYFQGNSAPDKSGLPSDRFSAERTGGSVSTLTIQRTQQEDSAVYLCASSLAAVSNYGYTFGSGTRLTVV.

The chain is built from TRBV5-1 and TRBJ2-3; 15 positions match TRBD2. Germline V gives CDR1 SGHRS, CDR2 YFSETQ. The CDR3 consists of 19 residues. V shed 0 bases and J 2 bases; nucleotides not matched to a gene: 7. CDR3 DNA sequence: TGCGCCAGCAGCTTGGGAGGACTAGCGGGGGGGCCGGTCACAGATACGCAGTATTTT. This sequence encodes CASSLGGLAGGPVTDTQYF.

This clonotype showed up just a few times. The V gene is TRBV20-1, the J gene TRBJ1-2, with D possibly TRBD1 on 6 matching bases. V dropped 0 bases and J dropped 2 bases, with 13 bases sitting between them. The CDR3 totals 15 residues. Per germline, CDR1 DFQATT and CDR2 SNEGSKA (reference sequence). For the CDR3, the DNA is TGCAGTGCTAGAGACCGGCAAACAGGGAACTATGGCTACACCTTC. Its protein product is CSARDRQTGNYGYTF.

This clonotype was counted only a few times. The chain combines TRBV15 with TRBJ2-7, with 12 bases lining up with TRBD1. J lost 6 bases, V lost 11 bases, and 14 bases had no gene match. Germline V lookup: CDR1 LNHNV, CDR2 YYDKDF (reference sequence). The CDR3 length is 15 residues. CDR3: CAPRWDRGRAREQYF. The DNA of the CDR3 is TGTGCCCCCCGATGGGACAGGGGGCGAGCACGCGAGCAGTACTTC. The full variable domain, rest sourced from reference TRBV15 and TRBJ2-7, is DAMVIQNPRYQVTQFGKPVTLSCSQTLNHNVMYWYQQKSSQAPKLLFHYYDKDFNNEADTPDNFQSRRPNTSFCFLDIRSPGLGDTAMYLCAPRWDRGRAREQYFGPGTRLTVT.

This sequence joins TRBV14 and TRBJ2-5; 8 nucleotides align to TRBD2. Germline CDR1 is SGHDN and CDR2 is FVKESK. This CDR3 has 15 amino acids. The junction had 9 bases not matched to a gene; V was cut back by 3 bases and J by 6 bases. The CDR3 DNA sequence: TGTGCCAGCAGCCAGAAGGCGGGGGGCAGACAGACCCAGTACTTC. It yields the protein CASSQKAGGRQTQYF.

The rearrangement links TRBV12-3 or TRBV12-4 to TRBJ2-3; 12 bases fit TRBD2. Trimming took 4 bases from V and 2 from J; bases not matched to a gene: 1. The CDR3 is made up of 15 amino acids. The CDR3 sequence: CASSWTSGATDTQYF. The CDR3 DNA is TGTGCCAGCAGTTGGACTAGCGGGGCCACAGATACGCAGTATTTT.

This chain links TRBV9 with TRBJ2-1; 8 nucleotides align to TRBD2. CDR1 and CDR2 from the germline V gene are SGDLS and YYNGEE. With V trimmed by 1 base and J by 4 bases, 7 bases remained unmatched. This CDR3 spans 16 amino acids. In DNA form, the CDR3 reads TGTGCCAGCAGCGTAAGCAGCGGGAGACTTTACAATGAGCAGTTCTTC. Encoded protein: CASSVSSGRLYNEQFF.

This clonotype appeared a few times. The chain has TRBV20-1 and TRBJ2-7; tentative D call: TRBD1 (5 bases). The germline V gene has CDR1 DFQATT and CDR2 SNEGSKA (reference sequence). Trimming took off 4 bases at V and 4 bases at J, with 20 bases between the two ends. The CDR3 extends over 15 amino acids. The CDR3 is CSAKDGAGTSYEQYF. For the CDR3, the DNA is TGCAGTGCTAAAGATGGGGCAGGAACCTCTTACGAGCAGTACTTC.

The table lists this clonotype with a few counts. The chain employs TRBV5-1 and TRBJ2-5; TRBD2 matches at 8 bases. The CDR3 covers 14 residues. The germline V gene encodes CDR1 SGHRS and CDR2 YFSETQ. Unmatched junction bases numbered 5, after V lost 2 bases and J lost 5 bases. CDR3: CASSFGSGSETQYF. The CDR3 region has the DNA TGCGCCAGCAGCTTCGGCAGCGGGAGTGAGACCCAGTACTTC.

This clonotype showed up many times. The J gene is TRBJ2-5, the V gene TRBV12-3 or TRBV12-4; the D gene is possibly TRBD1 (6 bases). There are 17 residues in the CDR3. V lost 7 bases and J 5 bases, leaving 26 bases between the germline ends. This chain's CDR3 is CASTTRSWGRLRETQYF. CDR3 nucleotides: TGTGCCAGCACCACCCGAAGTTGGGGGCGCCTTCGGGAGACCCAGTACTTC.

This clonotype was seen a few times. The chain has TRBV7-2 and TRBJ2-5, with D possibly being TRBD2 (7 bases). V was pared by 6 bases and J by 2 bases, with 10 bases between. This CDR3 contains 13 residues. Germline V gene lookup returns CDR1 SGHTA and CDR2 FQGNSA. The CDR3 nucleotides read TGTGCCAGCAGTAAGGGGGGGCAAGAGACCCAGTACTTC. It encodes CASSKGGQETQYF.

The V and J genes are TRBV10-3 and TRBJ1-1; D remains unclear. With 3 bases removed from V and 1 base from J, the gap between germline ends came to 12 bases. The V gene's germline CDR1 is ENHRY and CDR2 SYGVKD. The CDR3 runs to 15 residues. CDR3 region: CAISERQSGNTEAFF. The CDR3 region has the DNA TGTGCCATCAGTGAACGACAAAGTGGGAACACTGAAGCTTTCTTT.

This clonotype was seen a few times. The chain has TRBV9 and TRBJ1-1, with a tentative D call TRBD1 (6 bases). Germline loops: CDR1 SGDLS, CDR2 YYNGEE. Trimming pared 0 bases from V and 1 base from J, leaving 13 bases between. The CDR3 runs to 16 residues. The CDR3 here is CASSVAGGRENTEAFF. As DNA, the CDR3 is TGTGCCAGCAGCGTAGCGGGGGGGCGGGAGAACACTGAAGCTTTCTTT.

This clonotype was seen only a few times. The chain has TRBV6-5 and TRBJ1-2; D unresolved. V was shortened by 5 bases and J by 8 bases, with 15 bases between the two germline ends. This CDR3 comprises 13 residues. The germline V gene encodes CDR1 MNHEY and CDR2 SVGAGI. For the CDR3, the DNA is TGTGCCAGCAGTCCCGGGGTAGTTGGAGGCTACACCTTC. The encoded protein is CASSPGVVGGYTF.

This clonotype was detected many times. As DNA, the CDR3 is TGTGCCATCAGTGGGCAGACAGGAGACAATGAGCAGTTCTTC. It is translated as CAISGQTGDNEQFF. The J gene is TRBJ2-1, the V gene TRBV10-3, with D maybe TRBD1 (6 bases). Germline values: CDR1 ENHRY, CDR2 SYGVKD. The CDR3 runs 14 residues. V was trimmed by 4 bases and J by 5 bases, leaving 12 bases between them.

This clonotype was counted at least ten times. The J gene is TRBJ2-3, the V gene TRBV9; D gene unclear. Germline CDR1 reads SGDLS; CDR2 reads YYNGEE. The germline V and J ends were trimmed by 4 bases and 3 bases, with 12 bases remaining between them. The CDR3 extends over 14 amino acids. CDR3 bases: TGTGCCAGCAGCCCTCAAATAGGGACAGATACGCAGTATTTT. Translated, it gives CASSPQIGTDTQYF.

This clonotype was recorded a few times. V usage is TRBV3-1 and J usage is TRBJ1-2; the D is unclear. V was shortened by 0 bases and J by 8 bases, with 13 bases between the two germline ends. The germline CDR1 and CDR2 sequences are LGHDT and YNNKEL (reference sequence). The CDR3 contains 14 residues. CDR3 sequence: CASSQETRTWGYTF. CDR3 nucleotides: TGTGCCAGCAGCCAAGAGACGAGAACATGGGGCTACACCTTC. The full variable domain, with the rest looked up from reference TRBV3-1 and TRBJ1-2, is DTAVSQTPKYLVTQMGNDKSIKCEQNLGHDTMYWYKQDSKKFLKIMFSYNNKELIINETVPNRFSPKSPDKAHLNLHINSLELGDSAVYFCASSQETRTWGYTFGSGTRLTVV.

The chain links TRBV6-2 or TRBV6-3 to TRBJ2-7, with D perhaps matching TRBD2 (7 bases). Trimming took off 6 bases at V and 2 bases at J, with 20 bases between the two ends. The germline CDR1 and CDR2 sequences are MNHEY and SVGEGT. The CDR3 has 16 amino acids. In DNA form, the CDR3 reads TGTGCCAGCAGGCTGGCGGGGGCTAGTGGTCCCTACGAGCAGTACTTC. Its translation: CASRLAGASGPYEQYF.